The 17 T cell receptor beta chains presented below share a single source sample, sequenced in a study of CD8 T cells in Susac syndrome. The RNA, about 0.5 to 1 ug, was put through reverse transcription using random hexamers. TCRdb recomputed calls from the immunoSEQ multiplex PCR reads with MiXCR, one row per CDR3 protein. The sample holds more than 70,000 distinct CDR3 sequences, just under 95% seen once. Sequencing was performed on CD8+ T cells from PBMCs. These receptor sequences come from a human donor in good health.

V usage is TRBV29-1 and J usage is TRBJ2-2, with 11 nucleotides matching TRBD1. CDR3 length equals 13 residues. V lost 6 bases to trimming and J lost 6 bases; unmatched junction nucleotides: 3. Germline V CDR1 and CDR2: SQVTM, ANQGSEA. The CDR3 DNA is TGCAGCGTCCCGGGACAGGGGGCCGGGGAGCTGTTTTTT. Encoded protein: CSVPGQGAGELFF.

This clonotype has only one observation. The chain carries TRBV6-2 or TRBV6-3 and TRBJ1-1; the D is unclear. Germline V gene data show CDR1 as MNHEY and CDR2 as SVGEGT. CDR3 length: 14 residues. V dropped 11 bases and J dropped 1 base, with 17 bases sitting between them. The CDR3 spells CAVSPVSSNTEAFF. CDR3 nucleotides: TGTGCCGTCTCCCCCGTCAGCTCGAACACTGAAGCTTTCTTT.

This clonotype was counted once. The chain has TRBV12-3 or TRBV12-4 and TRBJ2-1; 8 positions match TRBD2. This CDR3 comprises 15 residues. With 7 bases clipped from V and 2 bases from J, the junction kept 7 bases outside the gene matches. The CDR3 nucleotides are TGTGCCAGCACCCATGAAGCGGGGGCCTACAATGAGCAGTTCTTC. Amino acids: CASTHEAGAYNEQFF.

The chain combines TRBV14 with TRBJ2-1; D might be TRBD1 (7 bases). The CDR3 runs to 15 residues. The germline V gene encodes CDR1 SGHDN and CDR2 FVKESK. With 4 bases removed from V and 7 bases from J, the gap between germline ends came to 17 bases. Here the CDR3 reads CASSLWRGPGNEQFF. The CDR3 DNA reads as TGTGCCAGCAGCCTCTGGAGGGGGCCAGGGAATGAGCAGTTCTTC.

The chain links TRBV5-1 to TRBJ1-1; the match to TRBD1 covers 9 bases. The CDR3 is 12 residues long. Germline V gene lookup returns CDR1 SGHRS and CDR2 YFSETQ. With V trimmed by 3 bases and J by 11 bases, 5 bases remained unmatched. CDR3 nucleotide sequence: TGCGCCAGCAGCTCCGGGACAGGGTTGGCTTTCTTT. Translated: CASSSGTGLAFF.

The genes are TRBV20-1 and TRBJ2-7, with D hard to call. Germline V gene data show CDR1 as DFQATT and CDR2 as SNEGSKA (reference sequence). The CDR3 length is 14 residues. Trimming stripped 2 bases from V and 2 bases from J, with 13 bases between. The CDR3 coding sequence is TGCAGTGCTAGATCCTCGGACCTTACCTACGAGCAGTACTTC. This encodes CSARSSDLTYEQYF.

This clonotype was picked up one time. The chain combines TRBV6-5 with TRBJ2-7, with a weak D call TRBD1 (5 bases). V was clipped by 7 bases and J by 3 bases, with 16 bases between them. CDR3 length: 14 residues. Germline V gene sequence: CDR1 MNHEY, CDR2 SVGAGI. DNA of the CDR3: TGTGCCAGCATCTACGACAGTCTAGGCTACGAGCAGTACTTC. Residues: CASIYDSLGYEQYF.

The chain recombines TRBV29-1 with TRBJ2-7, with D uncertain. This CDR3 has 11 residues. Trimming shortened V by 0 bases and J by 6 bases, and 6 bases separated the two germline ends. CDR1 is SQVTM, CDR2 ANQGSEA, per germline. The CDR3 DNA reads TGCAGCGTTGAAGAGCGTTCCGAGCAGTACTTC. This codes for CSVEERSEQYF.

The J gene is TRBJ2-1, the V gene TRBV7-2; D is possibly TRBD2 (6 bases). The germline gives CDR1 SGHTA, CDR2 FQGNSA. This CDR3 has 15 residues. V was shortened by 2 bases and J by 4 bases, with 12 bases between the two germline ends. The CDR3 protein is CASSLRRGDYNEQFF. The CDR3 coding sequence is TGTGCCAGCAGCTTACGGCGGGGTGATTACAATGAGCAGTTCTTC.

The V gene is TRBV20-1, the J gene TRBJ2-1; 9 bases match TRBD2. The germline gives CDR1 DFQATT, CDR2 SNEGSKA (reference sequence). J gave up 4 bases and V 6 bases, and 7 bases lay outside the gene matches. This CDR3 contains 14 residues. The CDR3 region is CSAALAGVYNEQFF. CDR3 nucleotides: TGCAGTGCGGCACTAGCGGGCGTTTACAATGAGCAGTTCTTC.

V gene TRBV9 combines with J gene TRBJ1-2; 8 positions agree with TRBD1. J gave up 8 bases and V 3 bases, and 9 bases lay outside the gene matches. The CDR3 loop spans 14 amino acids. Germline V gives CDR1 SGDLS, CDR2 YYNGEE. CDR3 in DNA: TGTGCCAGCAGCGCGGGACAGGCTTTAGGGGGCTACACCTTC. Translation: CASSAGQALGGYTF.

The chain employs TRBV2 and TRBJ2-2, with D maybe TRBD1 (5 bases). The CDR3 length is 13 residues. With 8 bases removed from V and 5 bases from J, the gap between germline ends came to 12 bases. Per germline, CDR1 SNHLY and CDR2 FYNNEI. The DNA for the CDR3 is TGTGCCAGCGTGATAAGGGGTACCGGGGAGCTGTTTTTT. Its translation: CASVIRGTGELFF.

The chain recombines TRBV27 with TRBJ1-2; 8 bases map to TRBD1. The CDR3 is 14 amino acids. Germline V CDR1 and CDR2: MNHEY, SMNVEV (reference sequence). With 2 bases clipped from V and 7 bases from J, the junction kept 6 bases outside the gene matches. Here the CDR3 DNA reads TGTGCCAGCAGTTTAGCAGGGGGCTTCGGTGGCTACACCTTC. Amino acids: CASSLAGGFGGYTF.

The chain employs TRBV14 and TRBJ2-2, with TRBD1 identical over 9 bases. CDR3 length equals 15 residues. Germline V gene sequence: CDR1 SGHDN, CDR2 FVKESK. V lost 3 bases, J lost 5 bases, and 4 bases stayed unmatched. The CDR3 DNA is TGTGCCAGCAGCCAGAGACAGGGGGGGACCGGGGAGCTGTTTTTT. This codes for CASSQRQGGTGELFF.

The CDR3 protein is CASSLYRTSMDEQFF. As DNA, the CDR3 is TGTGCCAGCAGTTTATATCGGACTAGCATGGATGAGCAGTTCTTC. V gene TRBV27 combines with J gene TRBJ2-1; TRBD2 matches at 8 bases. Germline V lookup: CDR1 MNHEY, CDR2 SMNVEV (reference sequence). The CDR3 extends over 15 amino acids. V shed 1 base and J 8 bases; nucleotides not matched to a gene: 7.

A few counts support this clonotype. This rearrangement joins TRBV2 to TRBJ2-7; 7 bases are a match to TRBD1. From germline, CDR1 is SNHLY and CDR2 FYNNEI. V lost 6 bases and J lost 0; bases outside the gene matches: 14. The CDR3 runs 17 residues. The CDR3 DNA reads TGTGCCAGCAGCGACCCGATTACAGGGGCGGACTCCTACGAGCAGTACTTC. Translation gives CASSDPITGADSYEQYF.

The gene calls are TRBV7-6 and TRBJ2-1, with 11 positions matching TRBD2. With 5 bases clipped from V and 6 bases from J, the junction kept 6 bases outside the gene matches. Per germline, CDR1 SGHVS and CDR2 FNYEAQ. CDR3 length: 15 residues. The CDR3 region has the DNA TGTGCCAGCAGCCCACTAGCGGGGGTTACCAATGAGCAGTTCTTC. This gives the protein CASSPLAGVTNEQFF.